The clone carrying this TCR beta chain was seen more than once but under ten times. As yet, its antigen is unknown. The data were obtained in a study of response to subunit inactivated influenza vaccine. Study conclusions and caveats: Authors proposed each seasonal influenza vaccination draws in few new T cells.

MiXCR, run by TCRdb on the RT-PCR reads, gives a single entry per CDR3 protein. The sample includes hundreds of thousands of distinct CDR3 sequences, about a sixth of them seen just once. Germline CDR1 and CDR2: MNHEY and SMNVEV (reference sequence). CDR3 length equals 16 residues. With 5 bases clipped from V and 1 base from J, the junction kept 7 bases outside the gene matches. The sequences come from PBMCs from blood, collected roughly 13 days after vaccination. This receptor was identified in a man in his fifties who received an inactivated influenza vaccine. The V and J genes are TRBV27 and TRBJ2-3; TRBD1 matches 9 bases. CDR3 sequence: CASSPGTGWGTDTQYF. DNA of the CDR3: TGTGCCAGCAGTCCGGGGACAGGGTGGGGCACAGATACGCAGTATTTT.